The 21 T cell receptor beta chains in this list originate from one sample, sequenced in a study of a mutant IDH1 vaccine in newly diagnosed glioma. Time point here: baseline, week 1 (first vaccination visit). Treatment noted: pre-vaccination baseline after standard-of-care therapy. Here immunoSEQ multiplex PCR was the method, and the copy in TCRdb shows in-frame clones only, minus some. Of around 50,000 clones listed, 70% to 90% were seen once; the top ten hold around 2.5%. The sample consisted of PBMCs, taken from a glioma patient treated with radiotherapy, temozolomide or both. These receptors originate from a man in his forties with glioma.

The chain employs TRBV5-1 and TRBJ2-7, with TRBD1 as a possible D gene (5 bases). Germline values: CDR1 SGHRS, CDR2 YFSETQ. This CDR3 has 13 residues. V was pared by 0 bases and J by 4 bases, with 8 bases between. CDR3: CASSLGQIYEQYF. The CDR3, as DNA: TGCGCCAGCAGCTTGGGACAGATATACGAGCAGTACTTC.

This clone is a singleton in its sample. V and J are TRBV6-6 and TRBJ2-7; D may be TRBD1 (6 bases). This CDR3 comprises 15 residues. V was trimmed by 3 bases and J by 5 bases, leaving 17 bases between them. The germline gives CDR1 MNHNY, CDR2 SVGAGI (reference sequence). In nucleotides, the CDR3 is TGTGCCAGCAGTTATTCACGGGACACCCAAAACGAGCAGTACTTC. This translates into CASSYSRDTQNEQYF.

This clone was detected once. The chain has TRBV27 and TRBJ2-1; 12 bases match TRBD1. Germline lookup yields CDR1 MNHEY and CDR2 SMNVEV (reference sequence). Germline trimming cut 9 bases from V and 4 bases from J; bases unmatched to any gene: 16. This CDR3 is built from 18 residues. CDR3 sequence: CASGWDRGQSGKYNEQFF. As DNA, the CDR3 is TGTGCCAGTGGCTGGGACAGGGGGCAGAGCGGGAAGTACAATGAGCAGTTCTTC.

The chain employs TRBV4-1 and TRBJ2-1; D might be TRBD2 (6 bases). The CDR3 sequence is 18 residues long. V dropped 4 bases and J dropped 0 bases, with 19 bases sitting between them. In germline, CDR1 is MGHRA, CDR2 YSYEKL. In DNA form, the CDR3 reads TGCGCCAGCAGCCGGAGGGCGGCCGATCAGAGCTCCTACAATGAGCAGTTCTTC. It codes for CASSRRAADQSSYNEQFF.

This clone was counted once. The chain carries TRBV5-4 and TRBJ2-5, with 9 bases identical to TRBD2. Losses at the gene ends were 3 bases for V and 2 bases for J; bases not matched to a gene: 2. The germline gives CDR1 SGHNT, CDR2 YYREEE (reference sequence). The CDR3 extends over 14 amino acids. The CDR3 is CASSSGLAQETQYF. The CDR3 DNA sequence: TGTGCCAGCAGCTCGGGACTAGCACAAGAGACCCAGTACTTC. Based on the CDR3 plus reference TRBV5-4 and TRBJ2-5, the full variable domain is ETGVTQSPTHLIKTRGQQVTLRCSSQSGHNTVSWYQQALGQGPQFIFQYYREEENGRGNFPPRFSGLQFPNYSSELNVNALELDDSALYLCASSSGLAQETQYFGPGTRLLVL.

CDR3 nucleotide sequence: TGTGCCAGCAGCCCATTAGGAGGGGATTCGTACGAGCAGTACTTC. This gives the protein CASSPLGGDSYEQYF. The chain links TRBV6-5 to TRBJ2-7, with D possibly matching TRBD2 (6 bases). Germline V gene lookup returns CDR1 MNHEY and CDR2 SVGAGI. The CDR3 totals 15 residues. V dropped 6 bases and J dropped 4 bases, with 19 bases sitting between them.

The chain combines TRBV11-1 with TRBJ2-7; 7 bases map to TRBD2. CDR3 length: 15 residues. J lost 6 bases, V lost 5 bases, and 13 bases had no gene match. Germline lookup yields CDR1 SGHAT and CDR2 FQDESV (reference sequence). CDR3 sequence (DNA): TGTGCCAGCAGCCAAACCGGGACTACATCTGGCGAGCAGTACTTC. This codes for CASSQTGTTSGEQYF.

The genes are TRBV5-1 and TRBJ2-5; D is uncertain. This CDR3 has 14 amino acids. The germline V and J ends were trimmed by 6 bases and 3 bases, with 15 bases remaining between them. CDR1 and CDR2 from the germline V gene are SGHRS and YFSETQ. CDR3: CASTSGRSKETQYF. For the CDR3, the DNA is TGCGCCAGCACCTCGGGTCGGTCCAAAGAGACCCAGTACTTC.

The V gene is TRBV6-1, the J gene TRBJ1-1; D uncertain. V was trimmed by 1 base and J by 5 bases, leaving 2 bases between them. Germline lookup yields CDR1 MNHNS and CDR2 SASEGT. The CDR3 covers 11 residues. The CDR3: CASSEVTEAFF. The CDR3 region has the DNA TGTGCCAGCAGTGAAGTGACTGAAGCTTTCTTT.

This clone was seen only once. The chain employs TRBV27 and TRBJ2-5; the match to TRBD2 covers 7 bases. Germline V CDR1 and CDR2: MNHEY, SMNVEV (reference sequence). The CDR3 runs 13 residues. V dropped 4 bases and J dropped 1; count of bases not matched to a gene: 0. CDR3 in DNA: TGTGCCAGCAGTTGGGGGGGCCAAGAGACCCAGTACTTC. Amino acid sequence: CASSWGGQETQYF.

For the CDR3, the DNA is TGTGCCAGCCGACCGGGAGTCAGCACAGATACGCAGTATTTT. It codes for CASRPGVSTDTQYF. The V gene is TRBV6-1, the J gene TRBJ2-3; possibly TRBD2 for D (6 bases). Germline V gives CDR1 MNHNS, CDR2 SASEGT. The CDR3 is made up of 14 amino acids. Trimming took off 8 bases at V and 0 bases at J, with 12 bases between the two ends.

The V call is TRBV5-4, the J call TRBJ2-3; no clear D. CDR1 and CDR2 from the germline V gene are SGHNT and YYREEE (reference sequence). The CDR3 has 14 residues. Trimming cost V 3 bases and J 7 bases, with 15 bases left between them. CDR3 region: CASSSQWSVNTQYF. The CDR3 DNA is TGTGCCAGCAGCTCCCAATGGAGTGTCAATACGCAGTATTTT.

The V and J genes are TRBV4-1 and TRBJ2-7, with TRBD2 identical over 9 bases. The junction had 7 bases not matched to a gene; V was cut back by 4 bases and J by 0 bases. The germline CDR1 and CDR2 sequences are MGHRA and YSYEKL. The CDR3 totals 16 residues. The CDR3 coding sequence is TGCGCCAGCAGCCGGAGCGGGGGGCGGAACTCCTACGAGCAGTACTTC. Its protein product is CASSRSGGRNSYEQYF.

The V and J genes are TRBV4-3 and TRBJ2-7; TRBD2 matches 8 bases. Per the germline V gene, CDR1 is LGHNA and CDR2 is YSLEER. V gave up 2 bases and J gave up 1 base; unmatched junction bases: 4. This CDR3 is built from 15 residues. The CDR3 nucleotides read TGCGCCAGCAGCCAATTGCTAGCGGGTTCCTACGAGCAGTACTTC. Translation: CASSQLLAGSYEQYF.

The chain recombines TRBV19 with TRBJ1-2; D unresolved. V was pared by 10 bases and J by 5 bases, with 11 bases between. Germline-derived CDR1 and CDR2 are LNHDA and SQIVND (reference sequence). The CDR3 has 11 amino acids. CDR3 sequence reads: CATRGGYGYTF. In DNA form, the CDR3 reads TGTGCCACCCGCGGTGGGTATGGCTACACCTTC.

The chain combines TRBV10-1 with TRBJ2-5, with D maybe TRBD1 (6 bases). In germline, CDR1 is WNHNN, CDR2 SYGVQD (reference sequence). The CDR3 sequence is 12 residues long. V was shortened by 10 bases and J by 5 bases, with 14 bases between the two germline ends. CDR3 nucleotide sequence: TGCGCCACCAGGGGTATTCTGGAGACCCAGTACTTC. It yields the protein CATRGILETQYF.

The chain links TRBV5-1 to TRBJ2-7; D ambiguous. V was pared by 4 bases and J by 5 bases, with 16 bases between. Looked up from germline, CDR1 is SGHRS and CDR2 is YFSETQ. CDR3 size: 14 residues. CDR3 in amino acids: CASSPIIGSNEQYF. DNA of the CDR3: TGCGCCAGCAGCCCGATCATTGGTTCTAACGAGCAGTACTTC.

The rearrangement joins TRBV6-1 to TRBJ1-5; 10 bases match TRBD1. Trimming removed 7 bases from V and 6 bases from J; junction bases left unmatched: 9. CDR3 length: 15 residues. Germline CDR1 reads MNHNS; CDR2 reads SASEGT. CDR3 loop: CASTQTGGRRQPQHF. DNA for the CDR3: TGTGCCAGCACCCAGACAGGGGGCCGCCGTCAGCCCCAGCATTTT.

The chain couples TRBV9 to TRBJ1-1; D is ambiguous. Between the trimmed V and J ends, which lost 3 bases and 1 base, there was a span of 7 bases. The germline CDR1 and CDR2 sequences are SGDLS and YYNGEE. The CDR3 runs to 13 residues. CDR3 sequence: CASSGAENTEAFF. In nucleotides, the CDR3 is TGTGCCAGCAGCGGGGCGGAGAACACTGAAGCTTTCTTT. Variable domain in full (rest from reference TRBV9 and TRBJ1-1): DSGVTQTPKHLITATGQRVTLRCSPRSGDLSVYWYQQSLDQGLQFLIQYYNGEERAKGNILERFSAQQFPDLHSELNLSSLELGDSALYFCASSGAENTEAFFGQGTRLTVV.

This chain joins TRBV19 and TRBJ1-1, with TRBD1 matching 10 bases. Germline-derived CDR1 and CDR2 are LNHDA and SQIVND (reference sequence). The CDR3 sequence is 14 residues long. With V trimmed by 4 bases and J by 8 bases, 7 bases remained unmatched. The CDR3 bases are TGTGCCAGTAGTACGGGACAGGGGTACCCGGAAGCTTTCTTT. It translates to CASSTGQGYPEAFF.

The rearrangement uses TRBV13 and TRBJ2-3, with 13 bases lining up with TRBD2. This CDR3 contains 16 residues. The germline gives CDR1 PRHDT, CDR2 FYEKMQ (reference sequence). The ends lost 5 bases at V and 5 bases at J; junction bases unmatched: 7. CDR3 protein: CASSGLAGVQLDTQYF. The CDR3, as DNA: TGTGCCAGCAGCGGACTAGCGGGAGTCCAGCTAGATACGCAGTATTTT.